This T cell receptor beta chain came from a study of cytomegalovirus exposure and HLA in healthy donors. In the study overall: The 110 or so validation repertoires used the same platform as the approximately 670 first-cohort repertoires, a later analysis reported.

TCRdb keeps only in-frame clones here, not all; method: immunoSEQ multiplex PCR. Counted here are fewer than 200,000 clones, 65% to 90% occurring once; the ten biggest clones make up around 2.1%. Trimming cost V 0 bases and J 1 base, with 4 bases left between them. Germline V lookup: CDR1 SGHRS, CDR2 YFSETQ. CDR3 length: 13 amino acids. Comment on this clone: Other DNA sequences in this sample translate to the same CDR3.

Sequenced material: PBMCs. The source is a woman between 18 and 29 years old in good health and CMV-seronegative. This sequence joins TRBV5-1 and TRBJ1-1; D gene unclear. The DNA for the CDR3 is TGCGCCAGCAGCTTGGCAGGGAACACTGAAGCTTTCTTT. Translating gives CASSLAGNTEAFF.